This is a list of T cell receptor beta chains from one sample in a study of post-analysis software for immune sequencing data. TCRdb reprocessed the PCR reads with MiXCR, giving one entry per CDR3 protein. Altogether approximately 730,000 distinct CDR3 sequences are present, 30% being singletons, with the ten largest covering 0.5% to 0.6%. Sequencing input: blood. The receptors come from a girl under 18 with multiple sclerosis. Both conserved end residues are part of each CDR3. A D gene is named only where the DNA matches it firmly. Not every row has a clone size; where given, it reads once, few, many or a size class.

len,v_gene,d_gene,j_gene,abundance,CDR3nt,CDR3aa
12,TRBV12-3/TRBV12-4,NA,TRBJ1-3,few,TGTGCCAGCAGCCCTCTGGGGAACACCATATATTTT,CASSPLGNTIYF
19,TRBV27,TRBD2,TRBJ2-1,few,TGTGCCAGCAGTTCCATCGGACTAGCGGGAGGGCCACTGACCAATGAGCAGTTCTTC,CASSSIGLAGGPLTNEQFF
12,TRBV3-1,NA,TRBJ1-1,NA,TGTGCCAGCAGACGGGACGCTTATGAAGCTTTCTTT,CASRRDAYEAFF
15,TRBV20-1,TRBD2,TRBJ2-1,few,TGCAGTGCTAACAATCCGGGACCGGGGGGCAATGAGCAGTTCTTC,CSANNPGPGGNEQFF
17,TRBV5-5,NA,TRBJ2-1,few,TGTGCCAGCAGCTTTGCCGGGGGCCCAAGCCAATACAATGAGCAGTTCTTC,CASSFAGGPSQYNEQFF
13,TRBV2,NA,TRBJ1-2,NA,TGTGCCAGCAAGGTTCGGGGGGAGAGTGGCTACACCTTC,CASKVRGESGYTF
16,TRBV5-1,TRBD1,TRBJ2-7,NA,TGCGCCAGCAGCTTGGGACAGGGGCGGACGGCGGGCGAGCAGTACTTC,CASSLGQGRTAGEQYF
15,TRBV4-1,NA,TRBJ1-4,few,TGCGCCAGCAGCCAAAGGGGAGAAACCGGTGAAAAACTGTTTTTT,CASSQRGETGEKLFF
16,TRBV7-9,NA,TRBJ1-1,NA,TGTGCCAGCAGCTCCCTCCGGGGCAGGGCTCCCACTGAAGCTTTCTTT,CASSSLRGRAPTEAFF
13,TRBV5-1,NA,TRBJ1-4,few,TGCGCCAGCCGCCGAGGGGTTGGTGAAAAACTGTTTTTT,CASRRGVGEKLFF
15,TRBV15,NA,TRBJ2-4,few,TGTGCCACCAGCAGAGATAGATCGAGTGGGAACATTCAGTACTTC,CATSRDRSSGNIQYF
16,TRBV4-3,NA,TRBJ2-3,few,TGCGCCAGCAGCCAAGATGGCCATTCTAGCACGGATACGCAGTATTTT,CASSQDGHSSTDTQYF
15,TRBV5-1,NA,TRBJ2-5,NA,TGCGCCAGCAGCCTTGGGGGGCAGCGGGAAGAGACCCAGTACTTC,CASSLGGQREETQYF
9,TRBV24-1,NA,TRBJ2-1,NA,TGTGCCACCTACAATGAGCAGTTCTTC,CATYNEQFF
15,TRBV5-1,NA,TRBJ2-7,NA,TGCGCCAGCAGCTTGGACGCCACGCGGAATAACGAGCAGTACTTC,CASSLDATRNNEQYF
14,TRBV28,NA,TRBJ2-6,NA,TGTGCCAGCAGTTTTAGGGCTACAGCCAACGTCCTGACTTTC,CASSFRATANVLTF
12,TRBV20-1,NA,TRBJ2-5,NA,TGCAGTGCTGGGGGGGCGGACGAGACCCAGTACTTC,CSAGGADETQYF
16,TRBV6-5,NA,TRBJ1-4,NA,TGTGCCAGCAGCTACTACACCCTCGGACGGGCAGAAAAACTGTTTTTT,CASSYYTLGRAEKLFF
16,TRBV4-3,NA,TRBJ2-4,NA,TGCCCCAGCAGCCAAGAATTTGCCAGCGGGAAAAACATTCAGTACTTC,CPSSQEFASGKNIQYF
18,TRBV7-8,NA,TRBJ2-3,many,TGTGCCAGCAGCTTAGCGTATCTGGGGGACACTAGCACAGATACGCAGTATTTT,CASSLAYLGDTSTDTQYF
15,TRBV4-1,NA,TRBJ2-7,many,TGCGCCAGCAGCCAAGATCGAATGGCTTTCTACGAGCAGTACTTC,CASSQDRMAFYEQYF
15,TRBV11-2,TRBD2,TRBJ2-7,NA,TGTGCCAGCAGCTCCTCTAGCGGGGCTTCCTACGAGCAGTACTTC,CASSSSSGASYEQYF
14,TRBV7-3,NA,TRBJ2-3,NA,TGTGCCGGCAGCTTAGACGGGACCTTAGATACGCAGTATTTT,CAGSLDGTLDTQYF
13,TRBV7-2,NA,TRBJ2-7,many,TGTGCCAGCAGCTTAGCCACATACTACGAGCAGTACTTC,CASSLATYYEQYF
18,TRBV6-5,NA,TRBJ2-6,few,TGTGCCAGCAGTTACTCCAACTTTGGGGCGGGCGGGGCCAACGTCCTGACTTTC,CASSYSNFGAGGANVLTF
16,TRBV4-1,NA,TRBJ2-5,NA,TGCGCCAGCAGCCAAGACCGGGCAGGGGAGGCGGAGACCCAGTACTTC,CASSQDRAGEAETQYF
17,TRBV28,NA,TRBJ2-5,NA,TGTGCCAGCAGCAACACCTATGGGGGGGGCCTTTCCAATGAGCAGTACTTC,CASSNTYGGGLSNEQYF
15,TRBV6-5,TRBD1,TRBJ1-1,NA,TGTGCCAGCAGCCCTCCATCGGACAGGGTCGCTGAAGCTTTCTTT,CASSPPSDRVAEAFF
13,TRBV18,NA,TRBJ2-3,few,TGTGCCAGCTCACGGATAGCAGTTGATACGCAGTATTTT,CASSRIAVDTQYF
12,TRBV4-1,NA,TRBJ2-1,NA,TGCGCCAGCAGCCAAGATGGGACAGAGCAGTTCTTC,CASSQDGTEQFF
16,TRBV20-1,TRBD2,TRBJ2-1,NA,TGCAGTGCTCCACCCATAACTAGCGCTACCTACAATGAGCAGTTCTTC,CSAPPITSATYNEQFF
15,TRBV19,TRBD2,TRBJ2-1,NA,TGTGCCAGTAGTATTGGGGCTAGCGGGGAGAACGAGCAGTTCTTC,CASSIGASGENEQFF
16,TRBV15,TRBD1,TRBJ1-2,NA,TGTGCCACCAGCAGGCCGGGGATGGGACAGGGCGGACGCTACACCTTC,CATSRPGMGQGGRYTF
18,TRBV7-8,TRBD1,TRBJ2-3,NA,TGTGCCAGCAGCCCCCAACGGGACAGGGGGGGAAGGGCAGATACGCAGTATTTT,CASSPQRDRGGRADTQYF
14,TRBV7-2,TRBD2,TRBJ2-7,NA,TGTGCCAGCAGCTTAGCGTGGGCGGGAGGCGAGCAGTACTTC,CASSLAWAGGEQYF
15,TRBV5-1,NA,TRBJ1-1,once,TGCGCCAGCAGCTTGGAGGCCAGACTCAACACTGAAGCTTTCTTT,CASSLEARLNTEAFF
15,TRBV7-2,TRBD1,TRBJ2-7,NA,TGTGCCAGCAGCGTCCGGGACAGAAACTCATACGAGCAGTACTTC,CASSVRDRNSYEQYF
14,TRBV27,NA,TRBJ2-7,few,TGTGCCAGCAGTCTGAAATGGAACTCCTACGAGCAGTACTTC,CASSLKWNSYEQYF
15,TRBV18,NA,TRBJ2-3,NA,TGTGCCAGCTCACCCCGAGACTCCTTGGCAGATACGCAGTATTTT,CASSPRDSLADTQYF
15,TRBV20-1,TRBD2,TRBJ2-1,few,TGCAGTGCTAGAACAGGGACTAGCGGGAGAATGGAGCAGTTCTTC,CSARTGTSGRMEQFF
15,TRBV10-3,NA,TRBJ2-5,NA,TGTGCCATCAGTGAGTCATACGGATACCAAGAGACCCAGTACTTC,CAISESYGYQETQYF
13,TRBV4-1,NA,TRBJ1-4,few,TGCGCCAGCAGCCACGATGGGGATGAAAAACTGTTTTTT,CASSHDGDEKLFF
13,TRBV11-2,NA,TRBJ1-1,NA,TGTGCCAGCAGCTTAGATCGTAGGACTGAAGCTTTCTTT,CASSLDRRTEAFF
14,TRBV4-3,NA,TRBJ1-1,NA,TGCGCCAGCAGCCAAGGAGGGGGTTTCACTGAAGCTTTCTTT,CASSQGGGFTEAFF
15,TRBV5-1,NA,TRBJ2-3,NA,TGCGCCAGCAGCTTGCGGGGCCCGGTGACAGATACGCAGTATTTT,CASSLRGPVTDTQYF
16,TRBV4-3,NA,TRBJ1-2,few,TGCGCCAGCAGCCAAGATCTGGGGGGCGCCGTCTATGGCTACACCTTC,CASSQDLGGAVYGYTF
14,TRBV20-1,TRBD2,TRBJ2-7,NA,TGCAGTGCTAGAGGACTAGCGGGAGCCTACGAGCAGTACTTC,CSARGLAGAYEQYF
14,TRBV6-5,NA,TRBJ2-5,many,TGTGCCAGCGCACGGCGGGGAGATACGGAGACCCAGTACTTC,CASARRGDTETQYF
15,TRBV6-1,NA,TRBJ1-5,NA,TGTGCCAGCAGTCTAGGTCCGGGGATTAATCAGCCCCAGCATTTT,CASSLGPGINQPQHF
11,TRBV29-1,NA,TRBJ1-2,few,TGCAGCGCCTGGGACATCTATGGCTACACCTTC,CSAWDIYGYTF
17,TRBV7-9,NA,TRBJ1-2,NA,TGTGCCAGCACCTTCTCAGAAGGCTATACTTCTAACTATGGCTACACCTTC,CASTFSEGYTSNYGYTF
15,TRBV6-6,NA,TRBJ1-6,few,TGTGCCAGCATTGGGGGACACGGGCTTTCTTCACCCCTCCACTTT,CASIGGHGLSSPLHF
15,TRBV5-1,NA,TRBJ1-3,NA,TGCGCCAGCAGCACCCGGGACGTCTCTGGAAACACCATATATTTT,CASSTRDVSGNTIYF
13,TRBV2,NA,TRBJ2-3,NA,TGTGCCAGCAGTGAAGGGCAGAGAGATACGCAGTATTTT,CASSEGQRDTQYF